This T cell receptor beta chain was recorded in a study of CD8 T cells in Susac syndrome. Across the whole study: At the time of blood draw, patients with Susac syndrome were therapy-naive, receiving corticosteroids, or receiving intravenous immunoglobulin alone. Findings and caveats of the study: In total CD8+ repertoires, roughly 16 Susac-specific public clones were found, and CD8+ TEMRA repertoires had about five.

This CDR3 spans 17 amino acids. Deletions cut 1 base from V and 0 bases from J, with 13 bases between. The germline gives CDR1 SGHVS, CDR2 FQNEAQ. Only one count was recorded for this clonotype. Its antigen is not identified. RNA was extracted with the RNeasy kit, and a quantity of roughly 0.45 to 1 ug was reverse transcribed using random hexamers. TCR beta CDR3 was amplified by immunoSEQ covering 54 Vbeta and 13 Jbeta. Via MiXCR, TCRdb re-called the immunoSEQ multiplex PCR reads, giving one row per CDR3 protein. The table includes approximately 120,000 distinct CDR3 sequences, more than 90% detected once.

Sequencing input: CD8+ T cells from PBMCs. This TCR was recovered from a human donor with Susac syndrome. The chain couples TRBV7-8 to TRBJ1-5, with a possible D match to TRBD1 (5 bases). CDR3 coding DNA: TGTGCCAGCAGCTTAGTTGGACACCCTTATAGCAATCAGCCCCAGCATTTT. Translated: CASSLVGHPYSNQPQHF. The variable domain in full, completed from reference TRBV7-8 and TRBJ1-5, reads GAGVSQSPRYKVAKRGQDVALRCDPISGHVSLFWYQQALGQGPEFLTYFQNEAQLDKSGLPSDRFFAERPEGSVSTLKIQRTQQEDSAVYLCASSLVGHPYSNQPQHFGDGTRLSIL.